One and the same sample provided the 23 T cell receptor beta chains below, sequenced in a study of beta chain features in type 1 diabetes. The isolated RNA, all of it, was reverse transcribed, so expressed TCRB transcripts were what got sequenced. The assay was immunoSEQ multiplex PCR, and TCRdb's table has in-frame clones only and misses some. The table has approximately 150,000 clones, 7.5% to 9.5% seen once. The specimen was central memory CD4+ T cells from blood. The receptor source for this set is a woman aged 18 to 35 in good health.

This clone was counted a few times. The V gene is TRBV11-2, the J gene TRBJ2-5; 8 nucleotides agree with TRBD2. Per the germline V gene, CDR1 is SGHAT and CDR2 is FQNNGV. Trimming at V came to 5 bases and at J to 9 bases, leaving 14 bases not matched to a gene. CDR3 length equals 15 residues. Here the CDR3 DNA reads TGTGCCAGCAGCCCCGGGGGGGAGGGGATTAGGTCCCAGTACTTC. This sequence encodes CASSPGGEGIRSQYF.

This clone turned up a few times. The gene calls are TRBV29-1 and TRBJ1-2; 9 nucleotides agree with TRBD1. J gave up 5 bases and V 1 base, and 2 bases lay outside the gene matches. Germline V lookup: CDR1 SQVTM, CDR2 ANQGSEA. The CDR3 consists of 13 residues. The CDR3 protein is CSVEAGTGYGYTF. As DNA, the CDR3 is TGCAGCGTTGAAGCAGGGACAGGGTATGGCTACACCTTC.

This rearrangement joins TRBV11-2 to TRBJ2-1; 9 nucleotides match TRBD2. This CDR3 is 15 amino acids long. Germline CDR1 is SGHAT and CDR2 is FQNNGV. V dropped 3 bases and J dropped 10; count of bases not matched to a gene: 10. CDR3: CASSFTGLALEEQFF. The DNA for the CDR3 is TGTGCCAGCAGCTTTACGGGACTAGCCCTAGAGGAGCAGTTCTTC. Full variable domain (remainder filled in from reference TRBV11-2 and TRBJ2-1): EAGVAQSPRYKIIEKRQSVAFWCNPISGHATLYWYQQILGQGPKLLIQFQNNGVVDDSQLPKDRFSAERLKGVDSTLKIQPAKLEDSAVYLCASSFTGLALEEQFFGPGTRLTVL.

This rearrangement joins TRBV27 to TRBJ2-7, with a tentative D call TRBD1 (5 bases). Per the germline V gene, CDR1 is MNHEY and CDR2 is SMNVEV (reference sequence). V dropped 3 bases and J dropped 3 bases, with 12 bases sitting between them. This CDR3 is 14 amino acids long. CDR3 nucleotides: TGTGCCAGCAGTTTGGCGGCAGGGAACTACGAGCAGTACTTC. It codes for CASSLAAGNYEQYF.

V is TRBV7-3 and J is TRBJ2-5; TRBD2 aligns across 8 bases. Trimming took 4 bases from V and 5 from J; bases not matched to a gene: 6. Germline CDR1 SGHTA, CDR2 FQGTGA. The CDR3 contains 14 residues. CDR3 DNA sequence: TGTGCCAGCAGCTCCTCGGGGGGGCTGGAGACCCAGTACTTC. This encodes CASSSSGGLETQYF.

The J gene is TRBJ2-2, the V gene TRBV5-1, with D perhaps TRBD2 (5 bases). The V end lost 4 bases, the J end lost 4 bases, and 14 bases lay between the germline ends. CDR1 is SGHRS and CDR2 is YFSETQ in the germline V gene. The CDR3 runs 15 residues. The CDR3 DNA is TGCGCCAGCAGCCCCGAGGGCAGGTTCACCGGGGAGCTGTTTTTT. Translated: CASSPEGRFTGELFF. The whole variable domain, filled in from reference TRBV5-1 and TRBJ2-2, reads KAGVTQTPRYLIKTRGQQVTLSCSPISGHRSVSWYQQTPGQGLQFLFEYFSETQRNKGNFPGRFSGRQFSNSRSEMNVSTLELGDSALYLCASSPEGRFTGELFFGEGSRLTVL.

This clone showed up just a few times. This sequence joins TRBV9 and TRBJ1-1; no firm D call. V lost 0 bases to trimming and J lost 6 bases, with 9 bases between them. This CDR3 has 13 amino acids. Germline CDR1 and CDR2: SGDLS and YYNGEE. The CDR3 sequence is CASSVDSSSEAFF. The DNA of the CDR3 is TGTGCCAGCAGCGTAGACAGTTCCTCTGAAGCTTTCTTT. Full variable domain (missing parts from reference TRBV9 and TRBJ1-1): DSGVTQTPKHLITATGQRVTLRCSPRSGDLSVYWYQQSLDQGLQFLIQYYNGEERAKGNILERFSAQQFPDLHSELNLSSLELGDSALYFCASSVDSSSEAFFGQGTRLTVV.

The table lists this clone with a few counts. The chain employs TRBV30 and TRBJ1-1; 9 bases fit TRBD1. The CDR3 is 15 amino acids. Germline CDR1 and CDR2: GTSNPN and SVGIG (reference sequence). The J segment lost 5 bases and the V segment lost 2 bases, leaving 9 bases of the junction unmatched. The CDR3 DNA is TGTGCCTGGAGTATCCGGGACAGGGTAAGGACTGAAGCTTTCTTT. Translating gives CAWSIRDRVRTEAFF.

The chain carries TRBV7-9 and TRBJ1-1; D possibly corresponds to TRBD1 (5 bases). Germline V CDR1 and CDR2: SEHNR, FQNEAQ (reference sequence). This CDR3 comprises 11 residues. V was clipped by 5 bases and J by 7 bases, with 8 bases between them. The CDR3 bases are TGTGCCAGCAGCCGGGGGATTGAAGCTTTCTTT. Translation: CASSRGIEAFF.

This clone was found a few times. The chain uses TRBV5-1 and TRBJ2-5, with TRBD1 matching over 9 bases. V was pared by 2 bases and J by 2 bases, with 7 bases of the junction left unmatched. CDR1 is SGHRS, CDR2 YFSETQ, per germline. CDR3 length: 16 residues. The CDR3 region is CASSLSGQGRQETQYF. The CDR3, as DNA: TGCGCCAGCAGCTTAAGTGGACAGGGGAGGCAAGAGACCCAGTACTTC. The whole variable domain, filled in from reference TRBV5-1 and TRBJ2-5, reads KAGVTQTPRYLIKTRGQQVTLSCSPISGHRSVSWYQQTPGQGLQFLFEYFSETQRNKGNFPGRFSGRQFSNSRSEMNVSTLELGDSALYLCASSLSGQGRQETQYFGPGTRLLVL.

This rearrangement joins TRBV19 to TRBJ1-5, with 9 bases that match TRBD1. The CDR3 is made up of 13 amino acids. Germline V CDR1 and CDR2: LNHDA, SQIVND (reference sequence). Trimming took 11 bases from V and 4 from J; bases not matched to a gene: 6. CDR3 sequence (DNA): TGTGCCGGGGGACAGGGCTTTAATCAGCCCCAGCATTTT. This gives the protein CAGGQGFNQPQHF.

This chain joins TRBV7-2 and TRBJ2-4; 8 bases are shared with TRBD2. The CDR3 contains 16 residues. J lost 4 bases, V lost 4 bases, and 9 bases had no gene match. Per the germline V gene, CDR1 is SGHTA and CDR2 is FQGNSA. CDR3 sequence reads: CASSSGGASGKNIQYF. As DNA, the CDR3 is TGTGCCAGCAGCTCCGGGGGGGCTAGCGGGAAAAACATTCAGTACTTC.

The chain employs TRBV9 and TRBJ2-5; 10 nucleotides line up with TRBD1. The junction had 9 bases not matched to a gene; V was cut back by 3 bases and J by 4 bases. The CDR3 length is 16 residues. The V gene's germline CDR1 is SGDLS and CDR2 YYNGEE. The CDR3 region is CASSAAGQGRRETQYF. The CDR3 DNA reads as TGTGCCAGCAGCGCCGCGGGACAGGGGAGGCGAGAGACCCAGTACTTC.

V usage is TRBV7-2 and J usage is TRBJ2-6, with TRBD2 identical over 8 bases. The CDR3 extends over 18 amino acids. V lost 3 bases and J lost 0; bases outside the gene matches: 7. Germline V gives CDR1 SGHTA, CDR2 FQGNSA. The CDR3 region is CASSFSLAGPSGANVLTF. CDR3 nucleotide sequence: TGTGCCAGCAGCTTTTCCCTAGCGGGTCCCTCTGGGGCCAACGTCCTGACTTTC.

This clone was picked up a small number of times. This chain links TRBV5-6 with TRBJ2-5; perhaps TRBD2 as D (5 bases). The CDR3 runs 13 residues. Germline-derived CDR1 and CDR2 are SGHDT and YYEEEE. Trimming took 4 bases from V and 5 from J, leaving 12 bases between them. The CDR3 DNA sequence: TGTGCCAGCAGCGCACAACTAGGGGAGACCCAGTACTTC. It encodes CASSAQLGETQYF.

The rearrangement joins TRBV5-1 to TRBJ2-1, with 8 nucleotides matching TRBD1. Germline V gene sequence: CDR1 SGHRS, CDR2 YFSETQ. V was pared by 3 bases and J by 7 bases, with 6 bases of the junction left unmatched. This CDR3 is built from 14 residues. CDR3 coding DNA: TGCGCCAGCAGCTCCCAGGGGGCGAGGAATGAGCAGTTCTTC. Translating gives CASSSQGARNEQFF.

This clone was seen more than once but under ten times. The gene calls are TRBV5-1 and TRBJ2-3, with D possibly being TRBD2 (5 bases). This CDR3 has 15 amino acids. V was clipped by 0 bases and J by 3 bases, with 11 bases between them. Germline CDR1 SGHRS, CDR2 YFSETQ. This CDR3 reads CASSLAVPGTDTQYF. In DNA, the CDR3 is TGCGCCAGCAGCTTGGCTGTGCCGGGGACAGATACGCAGTATTTT.

This clone was observed a handful of times. V and J are TRBV5-4 and TRBJ2-3; D gene ambiguous. This CDR3 comprises 16 residues. Germline lookup yields CDR1 SGHNT and CDR2 YYREEE (reference sequence). Trimming removed 0 bases at V and 0 bases at J, with 11 bases between. The CDR3 DNA reads TGTGCCAGCAGCTTGGCAGGCTCACAAAGCACAGATACGCAGTATTTT. It yields the protein CASSLAGSQSTDTQYF.

CDR3 nucleotide sequence: TGCGCCAGCAGCTTGGCGACTAGCGGGAGGGCCGACGAGCAGTACTTC. Amino acid sequence: CASSLATSGRADEQYF. The chain couples TRBV5-1 to TRBJ2-7; TRBD2 matches at 14 bases. The germline V gene has CDR1 SGHRS and CDR2 YFSETQ. There are 16 residues in the CDR3. After removal of 0 bases from V and 5 bases from J, the junction contained 4 bases not matched to a gene.

This clone has only a few counts. V is TRBV5-1 and J is TRBJ2-5; possibly TRBD2 for D (6 bases). This CDR3 has 13 residues. Germline CDR1 SGHRS, CDR2 YFSETQ. Trimming took off 4 bases at V and 5 bases at J, with 12 bases between the two ends. This CDR3 is CASSRRGDETQYF. CDR3 DNA sequence: TGCGCCAGCAGCCGGAGGGGAGACGAGACCCAGTACTTC. Using reference TRBV5-1 and TRBJ2-5 for the parts outside the CDR3, the full variable domain is KAGVTQTPRYLIKTRGQQVTLSCSPISGHRSVSWYQQTPGQGLQFLFEYFSETQRNKGNFPGRFSGRQFSNSRSEMNVSTLELGDSALYLCASSRRGDETQYFGPGTRLLVL.

This clone was recorded a few times. The CDR3 region is CASSTGGRETQYF. The CDR3, as DNA: TGTGCCAGCAGTACAGGGGGGAGGGAGACCCAGTACTTC. V gene TRBV25-1 combines with J gene TRBJ2-5; TRBD1 agrees at 8 bases. The germline V gene encodes CDR1 MGHDK and CDR2 SYGVNS. Trimming took 5 bases from V and 5 from J; bases not matched to a gene: 4. This CDR3 has 13 amino acids.

This clone was seen only a few times. The V and J genes are TRBV7-6 and TRBJ2-6, with D possibly being TRBD2 (5 bases). Per the germline V gene, CDR1 is SGHVS and CDR2 is FNYEAQ. This CDR3 region has 17 residues. V was shortened by 2 bases and J by 3 bases, with 14 bases between the two germline ends. CDR3 in amino acids: CASSLSFSGIGANVLTF. In DNA, the CDR3 is TGTGCCAGCAGCTTATCCTTTTCCGGGATTGGGGCCAACGTCCTGACTTTC.

The genes are TRBV25-1 and TRBJ2-5; possible D gene TRBD2, 5 bases. This CDR3 has 15 amino acids. Between the trimmed V and J ends, which lost 5 bases and 2 bases, there was a span of 15 bases. Germline CDR1 is MGHDK and CDR2 is SYGVNS. The CDR3 nucleotides are TGTGCCAGCAGTTATGCGAGGGCCTTTCAAGAGACCCAGTACTTC. Translation: CASSYARAFQETQYF.